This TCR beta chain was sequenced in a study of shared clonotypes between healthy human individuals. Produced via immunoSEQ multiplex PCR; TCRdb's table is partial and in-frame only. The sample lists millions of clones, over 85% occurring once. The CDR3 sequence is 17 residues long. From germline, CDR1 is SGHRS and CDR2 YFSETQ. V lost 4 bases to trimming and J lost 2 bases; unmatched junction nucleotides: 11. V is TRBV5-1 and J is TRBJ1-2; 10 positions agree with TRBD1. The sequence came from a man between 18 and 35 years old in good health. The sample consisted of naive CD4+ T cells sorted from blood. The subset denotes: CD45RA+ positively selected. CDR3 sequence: CASSPGGTGVQNYGYTF. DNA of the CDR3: TGCGCCAGCAGCCCAGGGGGGACAGGGGTCCAAAACTATGGCTACACCTTC.